Shown below are 22 T cell receptor beta chains from a single sample sequenced in a study of CD8 T cells in cerebrospinal fluid in Alzheimer's disease. After re-calling the 10x single-cell sequencing reads, TCRdb lists one entry per CDR3 protein, DNA absent. Here the sample table reports about 1,400 distinct CDR3 sequences. Sequenced material: cerebrospinal fluid. Source of these receptors: a human donor with mild cognitive impairment.

By frequency, this clonotype registers medium-sized. This chain uses TRBV11-1 with TRBJ2-3. CDR1 SGHAT and CDR2 FQDESV come from the germline V gene (reference sequence). CDR3 size: 14 residues. The CDR3 sequence is CASSLGSYTDTQYF.

This clonotype is identified as medium-sized from frequency. This chain links TRBV7-9 with TRBJ2-3; TCRdb lists TRBD1, though no DNA is available to test this call. The CDR3 totals 16 residues. Germline CDR1 is SEHNR and CDR2 is FQNEAQ (reference sequence). CDR3 sequence: CASSYYRGQSTDTQYF.

The chain recombines TRBV2 with TRBJ1-3. The CDR3 has 12 amino acids. The germline CDR1 and CDR2 sequences are SNHLY and FYNNEI. CDR3 amino acids: CASTLFGNTIYF.

This clonotype is labeled medium-sized based on frequency. The chain joins TRBV20-1 to TRBJ2-1. Germline V gene data show CDR1 as DFQATT and CDR2 as SNEGSKA (reference sequence). The CDR3 runs to 15 residues. The CDR3 loop is CSAREPSSSYNEQFF.

Frequency places this clonotype as medium-sized. The chain uses TRBV7-3 and TRBJ2-1; the TCRdb D gene call, TRBD1, has no DNA to confirm it. The CDR3 runs to 14 residues. CDR1 SGHTA and CDR2 FQGTGA come from the germline V gene. CDR3 sequence reads: CASSPNRDSNEQFF. The variable domain in full, completed from reference TRBV7-3 and TRBJ2-1, reads GAGVSQTPSNKVTEKGKYVELRCDPISGHTALYWYRQSLGQGPEFLIYFQGTGAADDSGLPNDRFFAVRPEGSVSTLKIQRTERGDSAVYLCASSPNRDSNEQFFGPGTRLTVL.

Frequency places this clonotype as medium-sized (0.01 to 0.1%). This chain's CDR3 is CASSLTAEPQHF. V and J are TRBV28 and TRBJ1-5. CDR1 is MDHEN, CDR2 SYDVKM, per germline. This CDR3 has 12 amino acids.

Considering frequency, this clonotype is medium-sized. This sequence joins TRBV6-4 and TRBJ2-1; the TCRdb D gene call, TRBD1, has no DNA to confirm it. The germline CDR1 and CDR2 sequences are MRHNA and SNTAGT. The CDR3 is made up of 11 amino acids. CDR3 protein: CATRRDKFLFF.

This clonotype is deemed large (0.1 to 1%) by its frequency. The gene calls are TRBV10-2 and TRBJ1-6; TCRdb returns TRBD1, unconfirmable since there is no DNA. This CDR3 is 14 amino acids long. Per the germline V gene, CDR1 is WSHSY and CDR2 is SAAADI. The CDR3 sequence: CASSGGAWSSPLHF.

This clonotype is called medium-sized based on its frequency. This CDR3 reads CAIGVPGSYNEQFF. V gene TRBV10-3 combines with J gene TRBJ2-1. Germline lookup yields CDR1 ENHRY and CDR2 SYGVKD. This CDR3 region has 14 residues.

The rearrangement uses TRBV5-4 and TRBJ2-5; TCRdb's D call of TRBD2 is untestable without DNA. The germline gives CDR1 SGHNT, CDR2 YYREEE (reference sequence). CDR3 size: 15 residues. This chain's CDR3 is CASSSSGGAGETQYF.

Judged by frequency, this clonotype is large (0.1 to 1%). The chain has TRBV12-3 or TRBV12-4 and TRBJ2-1; with no DNA, the TCRdb D assignment of TRBD1 cannot be verified. The CDR3 consists of 15 residues. The CDR3 region is CASSLGQGAFNEQFF.

The rearrangement joins TRBV7-9 to TRBJ1-2; absent DNA, TCRdb's TRBD1 call cannot be checked. Germline V gene data show CDR1 as SEHNR and CDR2 as FQNEAQ (reference sequence). The CDR3 length is 15 residues. CDR3 protein: CASSRPGTSNYGYTF. Drawing the rest from reference TRBV7-9 and TRBJ1-2, the complete variable domain is DTGVSQNPRHKITKRGQNVTFRCDPISEHNRLYWYRQTLGQGPEFLTYFQNEAQLEKSRLLSDRFSAERPKGSFSTLEIQRTEQGDSAMYLCASSRPGTSNYGYTFGSGTRLTVV.

The rearrangement joins TRBV6-2 or TRBV6-3 to TRBJ2-5; TCRdb picks TRBD2, but there is no DNA to check that call. Germline V lookup: CDR1 MNHEY, CDR2 SVGEGT. The CDR3 is made up of 18 amino acids. CDR3 protein: CASSEIGTTRIRQETQYF.

By frequency, this clonotype registers large. CDR3 amino acids: CATKDTSGGTDTQYF. The chain carries TRBV2 and TRBJ2-3; TCRdb's D call of TRBD2 is untestable without DNA. This CDR3 region has 15 residues. CDR1 is SNHLY, CDR2 FYNNEI, per germline.

The chain is built from TRBV27 and TRBJ2-2; TCRdb's D gene call, TRBD1, goes unchecked for lack of DNA. Germline lookup yields CDR1 MNHEY and CDR2 SMNVEV (reference sequence). The CDR3 sequence is 14 residues long. The CDR3 sequence: CASSATGTTGELFF.

Its frequency marks this clonotype as medium-sized. The CDR3 loop reads CASSPGLAGTDTQYF. This chain links TRBV14 with TRBJ2-3; TCRdb designates TRBD2, a call that cannot be tested without DNA. The CDR3 consists of 15 residues. Germline V CDR1 and CDR2: SGHDN, FVKESK.

This clonotype shows up as medium-sized by frequency. This chain links TRBV7-2 with TRBJ2-3; the TCRdb call, TRBD1, lacks DNA for checking. Germline V gene sequence: CDR1 SGHTA, CDR2 FQGNSA. The CDR3 extends over 14 amino acids. CDR3 residues: CASSPGPWADTQYF.

The chain employs TRBV3-1 and TRBJ1-1. The CDR3 has 11 amino acids. Germline V gene sequence: CDR1 LGHDT, CDR2 YNNKEL (reference sequence). CDR3 in amino acids: CASSLGTEAFF. The complete variable domain, with remaining parts taken from reference TRBV3-1 and TRBJ1-1, reads DTAVSQTPKYLVTQMGNDKSIKCEQNLGHDTMYWYKQDSKKFLKIMFSYNNKELIINETVPNRFSPKSPDKAHLNLHINSLELGDSAVYFCASSLGTEAFFGQGTRLTVV.

The chain couples TRBV5-1 to TRBJ1-2; TCRdb designates TRBD1, a call that cannot be tested without DNA. The CDR3 consists of 18 residues. CDR1 SGHRS and CDR2 YFSETQ come from the germline V gene. CDR3 amino acids: CASSSEASLQGARDGYTF.

By frequency, this clonotype is large. The chain combines TRBV12-3 or TRBV12-4 with TRBJ2-6. The CDR3 spans 16 residues. Here the CDR3 reads CASSFPETSGANVLTF.

The chain uses TRBV2 and TRBJ2-1; TCRdb designates TRBD1, a call that cannot be tested without DNA. CDR3 length equals 16 residues. Germline CDR1 SNHLY, CDR2 FYNNEI. CDR3 residues: CASRRAGTGGYNEQFF.

This clonotype is classed as large by frequency. This chain joins TRBV12-3 or TRBV12-4 and TRBJ2-6; TCRdb selects TRBD2, and the lack of DNA leaves this call unchecked. CDR3 size: 17 residues. This chain's CDR3 is CASSFRTRGAGANVLTF.